This T cell receptor beta chain derives from a study of T cell repertoires in cytomegalovirus infection. Each CDR3 protein gets one entry after TCRdb re-called the reads with MiXCR. Among 350,000 to 450,000 distinct CDR3 sequences listed, roughly 20% were seen once. CDR3 length: 21 amino acids. Germline lookup yields CDR1 LGHNA and CDR2 YNFKEQ. V lost 1 base and J 1 base, leaving 27 bases between the germline ends. This clonotype was seen a few times. Material for sequencing was PBMCs. The sequence was collected from a human donor in good health (CMV status not recorded). Some clones in this sample may be carry-over from other donors' samples. The chain is built from TRBV4-2 and TRBJ2-3; D is ambiguous. For the CDR3, the DNA is TGTGCCAGCAGCCAAGTTCCACCTACTCAGGCGCCGCTTGGGGGCACAGATACGCAGTATTTT. Its protein is CASSQVPPTQAPLGGTDTQYF.